The subject of this entry is one T cell receptor (beta chain). Its matching antigen is unknown. These data originate in a study of T cell clonotyping in hematopoietic cell transplantation. Study-level findings and limits: At the given depth, recipient repertoires were over 97% de novo clonotypes. Without cell sorting, CD4 versus CD8 contributions remain unresolved. Higher Inverse Simpson Index values in graft donor and pretransplant recipient predicted broader posttransplant TCR diversity. Pathologically expanded recipient clonotypes increased progressively from day 30 to day 180 as diversity fell.

Sequencing used immunoSEQ multiplex PCR; TCRdb keeps in-frame clones, though not all of them. The sample holds more than 55,000 clones, 94% seen once. Germline loops: CDR1 SNHLY, CDR2 FYNNEI. This CDR3 has 14 amino acids. The ends were cut back, 2 bases at V and 7 bases at J, with 11 bases in the middle. The chain carries TRBV2 and TRBJ2-2; D perhaps matches TRBD1 (5 bases). The receptor was isolated from a man aged 50-60 years in good health. Some clones in this sample may be carry-over from other donors' samples. What was sequenced was peripheral blood mononuclear cells. CDR3 DNA: TGTGCCAGCAGTGAATTCAGGGTGAGCGGGGAGCTGTTTTTT. Protein: CASSEFRVSGELFF.